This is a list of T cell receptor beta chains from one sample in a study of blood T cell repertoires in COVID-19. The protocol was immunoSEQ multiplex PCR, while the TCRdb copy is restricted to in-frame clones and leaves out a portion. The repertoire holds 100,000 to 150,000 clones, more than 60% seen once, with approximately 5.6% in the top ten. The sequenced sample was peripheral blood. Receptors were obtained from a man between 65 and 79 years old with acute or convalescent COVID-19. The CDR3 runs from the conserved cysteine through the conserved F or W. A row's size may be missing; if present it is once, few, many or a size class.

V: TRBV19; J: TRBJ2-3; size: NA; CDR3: CASSTVSTGTDTQYF
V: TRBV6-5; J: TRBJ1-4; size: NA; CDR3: CASLSGATNEKLFF
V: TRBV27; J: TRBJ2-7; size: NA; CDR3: CASSLSGGTYEQYF
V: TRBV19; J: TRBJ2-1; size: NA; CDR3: CASSSGGGTSRSEQFF
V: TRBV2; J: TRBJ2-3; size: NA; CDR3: CASRLWGRTDTQYF
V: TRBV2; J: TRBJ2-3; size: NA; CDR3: CASSEAEEEYTDTQYF
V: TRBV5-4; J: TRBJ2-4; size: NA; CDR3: CASSKRGVAGRSKNIQYF
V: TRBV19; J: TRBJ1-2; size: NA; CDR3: CASSRRTGGNYGYTF
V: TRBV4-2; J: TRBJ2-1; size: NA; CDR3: CASSQVGLAGGYEQFF
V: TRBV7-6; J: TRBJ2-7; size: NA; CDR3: CASSPRPGQGFYEQYF
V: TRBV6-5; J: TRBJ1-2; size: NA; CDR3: CASSYGGPFPGYTF
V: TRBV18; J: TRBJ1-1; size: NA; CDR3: CASSPQGANAEAFF
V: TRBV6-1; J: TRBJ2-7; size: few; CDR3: CASSDLYEQYF
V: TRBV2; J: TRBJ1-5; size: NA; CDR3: CASSSGTPGQPQHF
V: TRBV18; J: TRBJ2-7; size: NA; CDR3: CASSRGLAGSGEQYF
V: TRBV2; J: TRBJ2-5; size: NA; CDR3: CASSAALGQGVETQYF
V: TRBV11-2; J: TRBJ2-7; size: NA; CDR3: CASSLGGSYEQYF
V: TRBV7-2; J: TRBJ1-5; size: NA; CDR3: CASSLEQFPQHF
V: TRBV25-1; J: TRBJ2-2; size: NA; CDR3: CASSELAGGNTGELFF
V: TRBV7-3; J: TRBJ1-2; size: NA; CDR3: CASRQDRGENYGYTF
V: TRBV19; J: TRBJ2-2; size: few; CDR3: CASSLRNLNTGELFF
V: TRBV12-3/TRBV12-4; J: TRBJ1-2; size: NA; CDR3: CASSLNRGAGYTF
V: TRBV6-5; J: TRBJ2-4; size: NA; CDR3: CASKSLAKNIQYF
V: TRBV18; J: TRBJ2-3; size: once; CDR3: CASSPELVVLKDTQYF
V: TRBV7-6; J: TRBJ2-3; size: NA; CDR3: CASSIWTGSYTDTQYF
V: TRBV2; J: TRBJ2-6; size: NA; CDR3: CASRGYRGAGANVLTF
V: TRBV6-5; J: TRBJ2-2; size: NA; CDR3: CASSLGQGDSGELFF
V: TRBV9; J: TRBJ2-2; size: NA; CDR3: CASSVGLAGSNTGELFF
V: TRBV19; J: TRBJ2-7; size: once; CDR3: CASSITTGIYEQYF
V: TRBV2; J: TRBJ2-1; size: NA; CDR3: CASSGAPSSYNEQFF
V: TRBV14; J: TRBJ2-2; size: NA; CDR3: CASSYAGSAGELFF
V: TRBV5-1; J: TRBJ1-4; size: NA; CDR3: CASSLRGQGDEKLFF
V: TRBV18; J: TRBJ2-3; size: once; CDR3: CASSPGRGDTQYF
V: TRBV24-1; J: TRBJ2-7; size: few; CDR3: CATSDGLAGESDEQYF
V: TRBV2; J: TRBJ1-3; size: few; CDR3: CASSNQRSSGNTIYF
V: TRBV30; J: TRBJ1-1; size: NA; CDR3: CAWSDRGVVKAFF
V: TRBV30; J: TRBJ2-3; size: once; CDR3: CAWTGVDTQYF
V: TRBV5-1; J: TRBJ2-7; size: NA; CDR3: CASSLAGAGVSSYEQYF
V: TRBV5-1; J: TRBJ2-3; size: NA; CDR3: CASSPGGLSDTQYF
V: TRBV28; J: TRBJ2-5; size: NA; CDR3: CASSLEGRGYQETQYF
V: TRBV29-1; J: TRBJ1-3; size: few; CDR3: CSVSFGGSGNTIYF
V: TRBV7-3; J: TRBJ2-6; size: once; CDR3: CASSPRLAGVGANVLTF
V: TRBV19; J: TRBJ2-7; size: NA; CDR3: CASSLKPDTYYEQYF
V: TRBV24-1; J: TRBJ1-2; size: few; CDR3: CATSDGQGLHGYTF
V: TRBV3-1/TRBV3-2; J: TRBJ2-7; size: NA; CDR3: CASTLGVVGEQYF
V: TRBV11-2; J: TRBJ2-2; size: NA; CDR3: CASSSTFTNWELFF
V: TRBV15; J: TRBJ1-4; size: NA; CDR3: CATNEGGAEKLFF
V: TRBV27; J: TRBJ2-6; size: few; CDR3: CASSLRQGIANVLTF
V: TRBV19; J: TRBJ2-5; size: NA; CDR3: CASSMGGGTGRETQYF
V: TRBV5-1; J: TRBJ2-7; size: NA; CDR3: CASSLGDNNEQYF
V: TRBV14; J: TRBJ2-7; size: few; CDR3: CASSSRGGSEQYF
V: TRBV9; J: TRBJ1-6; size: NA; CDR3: CASSVGGGDWQSPLHF